The 16 T cell receptor beta chains below all came from one sample that was sequenced in a study of identical twins (dated by TCRdb to about 2016). The method behind the library was 5' RACE. TCRdb records Illumina HiSeq 2000 as the sequencer. In TCRdb, the public reads were trimmed at Q25 with fastp and aligned with MiXCR, with productive beta chains retained. Entries are consolidated by CDR3 protein sequence, retaining the most common genes and DNA. The sample yields roughly 690,000 distinct CDR3 sequences; around 20% were counted once. The ten largest account for 4.3% of the sample. This same sample was also taken into another study, of T cells expressing NK-cell markers.

The sequenced sample consisted of PBMCs. Receptors were obtained from a woman in her late teens or twenties in good health.

The rearrangement links TRBV6-5 to TRBJ2-7, with TRBD2 as a possible D gene (6 bases). Trimming pared 2 bases from V and 3 bases from J, leaving 11 bases between. This CDR3 has 14 residues. Per germline, CDR1 MNHEY and CDR2 SVGAGI. This CDR3 is CASSYTGTVYEQYF. CDR3 in DNA: TGTGCCAGCAGTTACACCGGGACTGTCTACGAGCAGTACTTC.

This clonotype was observed a few times. The chain combines TRBV5-1 with TRBJ2-1; 11 positions match TRBD1. The CDR3 consists of 14 residues. V lost 4 bases to trimming and J lost 6 bases; unmatched junction nucleotides: 3. Germline-derived CDR1 and CDR2 are SGHRS and YFSETQ. The CDR3 region is CASSGTGGFNEQFF. The CDR3, as DNA: TGCGCCAGCAGCGGGACAGGGGGGTTCAATGAGCAGTTCTTC.

This chain uses TRBV11-3 with TRBJ2-1, with D unresolved. Germline lookup yields CDR1 SGHNT and CDR2 YENEEA. The CDR3 spans 13 residues. Trimming cost V 4 bases and J 2 bases, with 6 bases left between them. CDR3 protein: CASSYNPYNEQFF. In nucleotides, the CDR3 is TGTGCCAGCAGCTATAACCCCTACAATGAGCAGTTCTTC.

This clonotype was detected a few times. The chain links TRBV27 to TRBJ2-7; the match to TRBD1 covers 8 bases. The CDR3 has 14 residues. With V trimmed by 8 bases and J by 6 bases, 12 bases remained unmatched. Germline CDR1 reads MNHEY; CDR2 reads SMNVEV (reference sequence). The CDR3 DNA sequence: TGTGCCAGCGGAAAAACGGGACAGGCTATCGAGCAGTACTTC. This encodes CASGKTGQAIEQYF.

Points on this clonotype: A junction boundary mismatches the germline segment, possibly from a read error. V gene TRBV20-1 combines with J gene TRBJ2-5, with 7 bases fitting TRBD1. Germline loops: CDR1 DFQATT, CDR2 SNEGSKA (reference sequence). CDR3 length: 12 residues. The CDR3: CGAIDRDETQYF. The CDR3 nucleotides read TGCGGTGCCATCGACAGGGACGAGACCCAGTACTTC.

The chain has TRBV3-1 and TRBJ2-1; D unclear. The CDR3 extends over 12 amino acids. Germline lookup yields CDR1 LGHDT and CDR2 YNNKEL (reference sequence). Deletions cut 4 bases from V and 7 bases from J, with 8 bases between. DNA of the CDR3: TGTGCCAGCAGCCGGTGGAAAAATGAGCAGTTCTTC. It codes for CASSRWKNEQFF.

This clonotype was found a few times. The chain carries TRBV9 and TRBJ2-5; 7 bases align to TRBD2. The CDR3 is 15 residues long. The trim removed 1 base at V and 4 bases at J, leaving 7 bases unmatched. Germline CDR1 is SGDLS and CDR2 is YYNGEE. In DNA form, the CDR3 reads TGTGCCAGCAGCGTAAACCTTGCGGGAGCAGAGACCCAGTACTTC. Encoded protein: CASSVNLAGAETQYF.

V and J are TRBV12-3 or TRBV12-4 and TRBJ2-1; no clear D. The CDR3 is 16 amino acids. V gave up 1 base and J gave up 0 bases, with 10 bases separating them. The CDR3 nucleotides are TGTGCCAGCAGTTTAGACCTACAAAGCTCCTACAATGAGCAGTTCTTC. This codes for CASSLDLQSSYNEQFF.

The sample holds a few counts of this clonotype. The chain couples TRBV27 to TRBJ2-7; 9 bases are a match to TRBD2. There are 15 residues in the CDR3. Germline values: CDR1 MNHEY, CDR2 SMNVEV (reference sequence). The J segment lost 0 bases and the V segment lost 2 bases, leaving 2 bases of the junction unmatched. CDR3 protein: CASSLASGVSYEQYF. The CDR3 nucleotides read TGTGCCAGCAGTTTAGCTAGCGGGGTCTCCTACGAGCAGTACTTC.

This clonotype was recorded a few times. J is TRBJ2-7 and V is TRBV3-1, with TRBD1 as a possible D gene (6 bases). This CDR3 is built from 15 residues. Trimming removed 0 bases at V and 2 bases at J, with 11 bases between. Per germline, CDR1 LGHDT and CDR2 YNNKEL (reference sequence). The CDR3 DNA follows: TGTGCCAGCAGCCAAGATAGGGGGTTCCCCTACGAGCAGTACTTC. Translating it yields CASSQDRGFPYEQYF.

This clonotype has a handful of counts. The CDR3 sequence: CSATGLAGDMREQYF. The DNA for the CDR3 is TGCAGTGCTACCGGACTAGCGGGAGACATGCGAGAGCAGTACTTC. The chain links TRBV20-1 to TRBJ2-7, with 13 bases that match TRBD2. There are 15 residues in the CDR3. Germline lookup yields CDR1 DFQATT and CDR2 SNEGSKA (reference sequence). The V segment lost 4 bases and the J segment 7 bases; nucleotides outside the gene matches: 10.

The chain links TRBV7-9 to TRBJ2-3, with 8 bases lining up with TRBD2. Trimming cost V 7 bases and J 3 bases; bases outside gene matches: 6. Germline CDR1 is SEHNR and CDR2 is FQNEAQ (reference sequence). The CDR3 is 14 amino acids. CDR3 region: CASNRGGPTDTQYF. CDR3 DNA: TGTGCCAGCAACCGGGGGGGCCCAACAGATACGCAGTATTTT.

This clonotype was found many times. The V gene is TRBV10-2, the J gene TRBJ1-2; TRBD1 agrees at 9 bases. This CDR3 spans 12 amino acids. Germline V gene data show CDR1 as WSHSY and CDR2 as SAAADI. The V gene end was trimmed by 7 bases and the J gene end by 10 bases; junction bases not matched to a gene: 7. Written as DNA, the CDR3 is TGCGCCAGCATGGAGGACAGGGGAGTCTACACCTTC. Amino acid sequence: CASMEDRGVYTF.

This clonotype was seen ten or more times. The V gene is TRBV14, the J gene TRBJ1-1; unclear D gene. The CDR3 consists of 11 residues. Trimming pared 0 bases from V and 7 bases from J, leaving 3 bases between. The V gene's germline CDR1 is SGHDN and CDR2 FVKESK. The CDR3 reads CASSQEDEAFF. CDR3 sequence (DNA): TGTGCCAGCAGCCAAGAAGATGAAGCTTTCTTT.

This clonotype has at least ten counts. The chain combines TRBV12-3 or TRBV12-4 with TRBJ1-1; D possibly corresponds to TRBD1 (5 bases). This CDR3 contains 13 residues. V was pared by 4 bases and J by 5 bases, with 11 bases between. Written as DNA, the CDR3 is TGTGCCAGCAGTTCCAGCAGGGTGACTGAAGCTTTCTTT. This codes for CASSSSRVTEAFF.

CDR3 DNA: TGCGCCAGCAGCCCGGGTAGCGGCTACAATGAGCAGTTCTTC. This sequence encodes CASSPGSGYNEQFF. The chain links TRBV4-3 to TRBJ2-1, with D perhaps matching TRBD2 (6 bases). Germline CDR1 and CDR2: LGHNA and YSLEER. V dropped 4 bases and J dropped 3 bases, with 10 bases sitting between them. This CDR3 is built from 14 residues.